Listed here are 32 T cell receptor beta chains from one sample, sequenced in a study of vaccination and CD4 T cells after COVID-19. Cultured CD4+ T cell DNA was sequenced using the Oncomine TCR Beta short-read assay. One entry per CDR3 protein, called by TCRdb with MiXCR from the PCR reads. The sample lists more than 15,000 distinct CDR3 sequences, less than 60% occurring once. No antigens are known for them. Specified treatment: roughly nine-day PBMC culture with coronavirus spike peptide pools or control peptides (ViraFEST assay). Sequenced material: CD4+ T cells from blood, cultured in vitro. These receptors were collected from a human donor who had recovered from COVID-19.

This chain joins TRBV12-3 or TRBV12-4 and TRBJ1-2; no firm D call. The ends were cut back, 1 base at V and 4 bases at J, with 13 bases in the middle. There are 15 residues in the CDR3. DNA of the CDR3: TGTGCCAGCAGTTTAGGGGTCTCTACCACCTATGGCTACACCTTC. Its protein is CASSLGVSTTYGYTF.

This clonotype has only a few counts. The gene calls are TRBV7-2 and TRBJ1-1; a possible D gene is TRBD1 (5 bases). Per germline, CDR1 SGHTA and CDR2 FQGNSA. This CDR3 contains 15 residues. Trimming removed 4 bases from V and 7 bases from J, with 19 bases in between. CDR3 amino acids: CASSSPFRGLNEAFF. As DNA, the CDR3 is TGTGCCAGCAGCTCCCCATTCCGGGGCTTAAATGAAGCTTTCTTT. The full variable domain, with the rest looked up from reference TRBV7-2 and TRBJ1-1, is GAGVSQSPSNKVTEKGKDVELRCDPISGHTALYWYRQSLGQGLEFLIYFQGNSAPDKSGLPSDRFSAERTGGSVSTLTIQRTQQEDSAVYLCASSSPFRGLNEAFFGQGTRLTVV.

The gene calls are TRBV12-5 and TRBJ1-5; D call uncertain. V lost 9 bases and J 4 bases, leaving 10 bases between the germline ends. The CDR3 has 12 residues. The germline V gene encodes CDR1 LGHNT and CDR2 FRNRAP. The CDR3 reads CASSFDNQPQHF. The CDR3 nucleotides are TGTGCTAGCAGCTTTGATAATCAGCCCCAGCATTTT.

This chain uses TRBV6-1 with TRBJ2-7; 11 bases are a match to TRBD1. V shed 6 bases and J 2 bases; nucleotides not matched to a gene: 3. The CDR3 has 14 amino acids. Germline V lookup: CDR1 MNHNS, CDR2 SASEGT. The DNA for the CDR3 is TGTGCCAGCAGACCGGGACAGGGGGCCTACGAGCAGTACTTC. Translated: CASRPGQGAYEQYF.

The gene calls are TRBV27 and TRBJ2-1; either TRBD1 or TRBD2 may fit D (6 bases each). The V gene lost 2 bases and the J gene lost 6 bases, with 23 bases spanning the gap. This CDR3 spans 18 amino acids. Germline V gene sequence: CDR1 MNHEY, CDR2 SMNVEV (reference sequence). CDR3 coding DNA: TGTGCCAGCAGTTTAAGGAGGGGGGTGACCGATCGCGGCAATGAGCAGTTCTTC. Protein sequence: CASSLRRGVTDRGNEQFF.

The chain couples TRBV24-1 to TRBJ2-3, with D hard to call. V lost 6 bases, J lost 1 base, and 7 bases lay in between. Germline values: CDR1 KGHDR, CDR2 SFDVKD. This CDR3 has 13 amino acids. The CDR3 DNA reads TGTGCCACCAGTTTCCGGGGCACAGATACGCAGTATTTT. Translation gives CATSFRGTDTQYF.

The J gene is TRBJ1-1, the V gene TRBV20-1, with TRBD1 as a possible D gene (5 bases). Germline values: CDR1 DFQATT, CDR2 SNEGSKA (reference sequence). The CDR3 length is 14 residues. Deletions cut 6 bases from V and 5 bases from J, with 19 bases between. CDR3 sequence reads: CSAPSTGGKTEAFF. Here the CDR3 DNA reads TGCAGTGCCCCGTCGACCGGGGGGAAAACTGAAGCTTTCTTT.

This sequence joins TRBV6-1 and TRBJ1-5, with D possibly matching TRBD1 (5 bases). With 2 bases removed from V and 4 bases from J, the gap between germline ends came to 21 bases. This CDR3 contains 18 residues. Germline V gene lookup returns CDR1 MNHNS and CDR2 SASEGT. CDR3 coding DNA: TGTGCCAGCAGTGAAAGGAGTGTTCCGGGACTGCTTAATCAGCCCCAGCATTTT. Protein: CASSERSVPGLLNQPQHF.

The chain recombines TRBV5-1 with TRBJ2-3; D ambiguous. The CDR3 is 15 residues long. V was pared by 1 base and J by 1 base, with 10 bases between. From germline, CDR1 is SGHRS and CDR2 YFSETQ. This CDR3 reads CASSLNAQGTDTQYF. For the CDR3, the DNA is TGCGCCAGCAGCTTGAATGCCCAGGGCACAGATACGCAGTATTTT.

This chain links TRBV11-2 with TRBJ1-2; D ambiguous. The V gene lost 0 bases and the J gene lost 4 bases, with 3 bases spanning the gap. CDR3 length equals 12 residues. Germline V lookup: CDR1 SGHAT, CDR2 FQNNGV. CDR3 loop: CASSLDGYGYTF. CDR3 in DNA: TGTGCCAGCAGCTTAGACGGCTATGGCTACACCTTC. The whole variable domain, remainder taken from reference TRBV11-2 and TRBJ1-2, is EAGVAQSPRYKIIEKRQSVAFWCNPISGHATLYWYQQILGQGPKLLIQFQNNGVVDDSQLPKDRFSAERLKGVDSTLKIQPAKLEDSAVYLCASSLDGYGYTFGSGTRLTVV.

The chain has TRBV20-1 and TRBJ1-1; D unresolved. CDR1 and CDR2 (germline): DFQATT, SNEGSKA (reference sequence). This CDR3 region has 14 residues. The V end was cut by 5 bases, the J end by 6 bases, with 19 bases between. The CDR3: CSAFQQGLRSEAFF. CDR3 nucleotides: TGCAGTGCTTTCCAACAAGGTCTGCGATCTGAAGCTTTCTTT.

The chain combines TRBV27 with TRBJ2-7; maybe TRBD1 (5 bases). V was clipped by 2 bases and J by 3 bases, with 8 bases between them. CDR1 and CDR2 (germline): MNHEY, SMNVEV (reference sequence). This CDR3 comprises 13 residues. In DNA, the CDR3 is TGTGCCAGCAGTTTAAGACAGCACTACGAGCAGTACTTC. This encodes CASSLRQHYEQYF.

There are a few counts of this clonotype. V is TRBV30 and J is TRBJ2-5; no reliable D call. Germline-derived CDR1 and CDR2 are GTSNPN and SVGIG (reference sequence). Trimming shortened V by 3 bases and J by 5 bases, and 16 bases separated the two germline ends. The CDR3 runs to 14 residues. The CDR3 here is CAWSDPLLRETQYF. CDR3 nucleotides: TGTGCCTGGAGCGATCCTTTGCTCCGGGAGACCCAGTACTTC.

The J gene is TRBJ2-3, the V gene TRBV6-1; D ambiguous. Deletions cut 5 bases from V and 13 bases from J, with 19 bases between. CDR1 is MNHNS, CDR2 SASEGT, per germline. This CDR3 comprises 13 residues. CDR3 bases: TGTGCCAGCAGTAGCGAAGGTGGCCTGGTGAAGTATTTT. It yields the protein CASSSEGGLVKYF.

In this sample, this clonotype turned up a few times. The gene calls are TRBV6-1 and TRBJ1-2; 7 bases fit TRBD1. There are 11 residues in the CDR3. Germline lookup yields CDR1 MNHNS and CDR2 SASEGT. The junction had 5 bases not matched to a gene; V was cut back by 6 bases and J by 10 bases. The CDR3 loop is CASRRDSVYTF. The CDR3, as DNA: TGTGCCAGCAGGAGGGACAGTGTCTACACCTTC.

This chain links TRBV2 with TRBJ2-2, with TRBD1 matching over 11 bases. This CDR3 contains 13 residues. Per germline, CDR1 SNHLY and CDR2 FYNNEI. The V segment lost 6 bases and the J segment 7 bases; nucleotides outside the gene matches: 1. The chain's CDR3 is CASRDRGLGELFF. DNA for the CDR3: TGTGCCAGCAGGGACAGGGGGCTCGGGGAGCTGTTTTTT.

The chain joins TRBV12-3 or TRBV12-4 to TRBJ2-3; D unclear. The CDR3 length is 12 residues. V gave up 1 base and J gave up 9 bases, with 8 bases separating them. The CDR3 loop is CASSLGGATQYF. The CDR3 nucleotides are TGTGCCAGCAGTTTAGGCGGCGCCACGCAGTATTTT.

This chain joins TRBV11-2 and TRBJ2-5; either TRBD1 or TRBD2 may supply D (7 bases each). CDR1 is SGHAT and CDR2 is FQNNGV in the germline V gene. V lost 4 bases and J 5 bases, leaving 14 bases between the germline ends. This CDR3 region has 14 residues. Here the CDR3 reads CASSSGGAEETQYF. The CDR3 DNA reads as TGTGCCAGCAGCTCAGGGGGGGCCGAGGAGACCCAGTACTTC.

The rearrangement joins TRBV2 to TRBJ1-6, with TRBD1 matching over 8 bases. The CDR3 totals 14 residues. Germline lookup yields CDR1 SNHLY and CDR2 FYNNEI. V was pared by 4 bases and J by 7 bases, with 3 bases of the junction left unmatched. CDR3 coding DNA: TGTGCCAGCAGTGGCGGACAGGGAAATTCACCCCTCCACTTT. This translates into CASSGGQGNSPLHF.

The V call is TRBV7-2, the J call TRBJ2-1, with 11 positions matching TRBD2. The V and J ends lost 6 bases and 7 bases, in that order; junction bases with no gene match: 8. The germline CDR1 and CDR2 sequences are SGHTA and FQGNSA. The CDR3 length is 15 residues. CDR3 nucleotides: TGTGCCAGCAGTCTCCCACTAGCGGGAGTTAATGAGCAGTTCTTC. This gives the protein CASSLPLAGVNEQFF.

The CDR3 is CSARQTRVGGPTGELFF. CDR3 DNA sequence: TGCAGTGCTAGACAGACTAGGGTGGGAGGGCCGACCGGGGAGCTGTTTTTT. V and J are TRBV20-1 and TRBJ2-2; 7 bases are a match to TRBD2. Germline V CDR1 and CDR2: DFQATT, SNEGSKA (reference sequence). J gave up 5 bases and V 2 bases, and 14 bases lay outside the gene matches. The CDR3 covers 17 residues.

V is TRBV6-2 or TRBV6-3 and J is TRBJ1-2, with 7 bases fitting TRBD1. CDR3 length equals 14 residues. J lost 6 bases, V lost 6 bases, and 10 bases had no gene match. From germline, CDR1 is MNHEY and CDR2 SVGEGT. CDR3 DNA sequence: TGTGCCAGCAGGTCAAACAGGGGAGGTCATGGCTACACCTTC. Amino acid sequence: CASRSNRGGHGYTF.

The chain uses TRBV7-8 and TRBJ2-3, with 13 bases fitting TRBD2. Trimming at V came to 6 bases and at J to 7 bases, leaving 13 bases not matched to a gene. The germline gives CDR1 SGHVS, CDR2 FQNEAQ. The CDR3 loop spans 17 amino acids. The CDR3 spells CASRDDRTSGSRNTQYF. The DNA of the CDR3 is TGTGCCAGCAGGGATGACCGGACTAGCGGGAGCAGAAATACGCAGTATTTT.

The V call is TRBV30, the J call TRBJ1-2, with D perhaps TRBD1 (6 bases). V lost 3 bases, J lost 8 bases, and 19 bases lay in between. The germline gives CDR1 GTSNPN, CDR2 SVGIG (reference sequence). CDR3 length: 14 residues. The CDR3 DNA sequence: TGTGCCTGGAGCCCTGGGGGGGCGACCTGGGGCTACACCTTC. This encodes CAWSPGGATWGYTF.

The chain joins TRBV10-1 to TRBJ1-2, with 7 bases aligning to TRBD1. Germline trimming cut 8 bases from V and 4 bases from J; bases unmatched to any gene: 10. The CDR3 has 14 amino acids. Germline V gives CDR1 WNHNN, CDR2 SYGVQD (reference sequence). CDR3 protein: CASGRDRVGYGYTF. In DNA form, the CDR3 reads TGCGCCAGCGGCCGCGACAGGGTTGGCTATGGCTACACCTTC.

The CDR3 loop reads CASSYSSGAETEAFF. As DNA, the CDR3 is TGTGCCAGCAGTTATTCGTCAGGGGCAGAGACTGAAGCTTTCTTT. V and J are TRBV6-5 and TRBJ1-1, with a possible D match to TRBD1 (6 bases). The CDR3 has 15 amino acids. Germline loops: CDR1 MNHEY, CDR2 SVGAGI. The V and J ends lost 3 bases and 5 bases respectively, with 16 bases between them.

The chain recombines TRBV11-2 with TRBJ1-1, with no clear D. Trimming removed 1 base from V and 3 bases from J, with 9 bases in between. This CDR3 has 14 residues. Germline assignment: CDR1 SGHAT and CDR2 FQNNGV. The CDR3 DNA follows: TGTGCCAGCAGCTTAGTACGGGCCTACACTGAAGCTTTCTTT. This encodes CASSLVRAYTEAFF.

The table lists this clonotype with a few counts. The chain carries TRBV7-2 and TRBJ1-5; the match to TRBD1 covers 7 bases. Germline values: CDR1 SGHTA, CDR2 FQGNSA. J lost 8 bases, V lost 4 bases, and 14 bases had no gene match. The CDR3 sequence is 16 residues long. CDR3 protein: CASSSRQGVGWEPQHF. The CDR3 nucleotides are TGTGCCAGCAGCTCCCGGCAGGGGGTAGGTTGGGAGCCCCAGCATTTT.

The rearrangement links TRBV19 to TRBJ2-5; 8 bases fit TRBD1. The CDR3 has 13 residues. The trim removed 7 bases at V and 6 bases at J, leaving 7 bases unmatched. From germline, CDR1 is LNHDA and CDR2 SQIVND (reference sequence). The CDR3 DNA sequence: TGTGCCAGTACCCCCCAGGGGGCAAAGACCCAGTACTTC. This gives the protein CASTPQGAKTQYF.

This chain links TRBV11-2 with TRBJ1-2; D may be TRBD1 (5 bases). Germline-derived CDR1 and CDR2 are SGHAT and FQNNGV. The germline V and J ends were trimmed by 1 base and 1 base, with 10 bases remaining between them. This CDR3 region has 15 residues. The CDR3 loop reads CASSLGRGVNYGYTF. The CDR3 DNA reads TGTGCCAGCAGCTTAGGACGGGGCGTTAACTATGGCTACACCTTC.

The gene calls are TRBV7-3 and TRBJ2-1; 12 positions agree with TRBD2. The CDR3 extends over 15 amino acids. Per germline, CDR1 SGHTA and CDR2 FQGTGA. J was trimmed by 6 bases and V by 4 bases; bases with no gene match: 4. Written as DNA, the CDR3 is TGTGCCAGCAGCTCTCTAGCGGGAGGGGTCAATGAGCAGTTCTTC. It codes for CASSSLAGGVNEQFF.

This clonotype was observed a handful of times. J is TRBJ1-1 and V is TRBV2, with a possible D match to TRBD1 (6 bases). The CDR3 extends over 12 amino acids. Germline V gene data show CDR1 as SNHLY and CDR2 as FYNNEI. Between the trimmed V and J ends, which lost 8 bases and 1 base, there was a span of 8 bases. The CDR3 coding sequence is TGTGCCAGCTCGGGACAGAACACTGAAGCTTTCTTT. This translates into CASSGQNTEAFF.